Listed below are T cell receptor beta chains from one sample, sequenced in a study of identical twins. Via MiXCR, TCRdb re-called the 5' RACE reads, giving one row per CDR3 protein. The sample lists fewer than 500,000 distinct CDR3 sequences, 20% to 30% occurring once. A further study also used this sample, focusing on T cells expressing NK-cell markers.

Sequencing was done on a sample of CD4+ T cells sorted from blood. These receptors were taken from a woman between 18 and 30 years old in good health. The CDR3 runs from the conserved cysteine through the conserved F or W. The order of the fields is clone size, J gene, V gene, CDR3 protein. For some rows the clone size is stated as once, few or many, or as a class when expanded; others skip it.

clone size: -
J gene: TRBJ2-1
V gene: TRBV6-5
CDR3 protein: CASSYPGLAYEQFF

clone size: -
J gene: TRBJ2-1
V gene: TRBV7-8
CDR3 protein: CASSPMGWAYNEQFF

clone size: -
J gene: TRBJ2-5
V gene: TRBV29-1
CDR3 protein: CSAKRGAQTQYF

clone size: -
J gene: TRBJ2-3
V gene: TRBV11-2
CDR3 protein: CASSLDRWHRGDTDTQYF

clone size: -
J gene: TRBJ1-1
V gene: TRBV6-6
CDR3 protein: CASSYGGSEAFF

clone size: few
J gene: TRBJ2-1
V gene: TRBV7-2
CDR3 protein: CASSARLAGGYNEQFF

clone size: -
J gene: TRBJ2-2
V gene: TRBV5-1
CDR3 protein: CASSLDGRANTGELFF

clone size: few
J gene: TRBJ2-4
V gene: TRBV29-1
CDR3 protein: CSVVSASGRSDIQYF

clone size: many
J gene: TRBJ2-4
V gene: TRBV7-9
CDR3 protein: CASSQGRAKNIQYF

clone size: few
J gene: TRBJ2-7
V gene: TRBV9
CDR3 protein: CASSVVSGAGEQYF

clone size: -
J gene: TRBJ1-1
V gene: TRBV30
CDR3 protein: CAWSVRSEAFF

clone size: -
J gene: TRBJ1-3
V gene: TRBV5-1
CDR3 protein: CASSRTASGNTIYF

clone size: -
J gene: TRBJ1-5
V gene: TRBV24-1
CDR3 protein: CATSDEQGPQHF

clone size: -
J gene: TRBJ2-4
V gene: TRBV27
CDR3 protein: CASSSPQGRGQYF

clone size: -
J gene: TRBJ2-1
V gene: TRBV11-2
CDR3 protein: CASSPLAGTSYNEQFF

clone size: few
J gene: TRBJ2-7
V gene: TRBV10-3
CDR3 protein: CAISEGQGWGSEQYF

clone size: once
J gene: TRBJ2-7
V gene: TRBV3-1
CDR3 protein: CASSKGAGSVPYEQYF

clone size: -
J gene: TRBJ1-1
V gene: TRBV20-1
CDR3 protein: CSARSPGVSGAFF

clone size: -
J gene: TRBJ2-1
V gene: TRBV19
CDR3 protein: CASRWGQRGEQFF

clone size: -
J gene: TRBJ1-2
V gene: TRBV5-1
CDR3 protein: CASSLVGAANAYGYTF

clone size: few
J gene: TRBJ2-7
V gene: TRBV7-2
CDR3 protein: CASSLIGGDSYEQYF

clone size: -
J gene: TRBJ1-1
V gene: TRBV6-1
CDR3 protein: CASQRSGGMGTEAFF

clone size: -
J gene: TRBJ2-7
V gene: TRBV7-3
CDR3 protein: CASSLVGPGEQYF

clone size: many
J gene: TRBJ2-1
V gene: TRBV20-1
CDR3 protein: CSAILAGYNEQFF

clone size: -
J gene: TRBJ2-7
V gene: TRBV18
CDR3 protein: CASSPQTGGEQYF

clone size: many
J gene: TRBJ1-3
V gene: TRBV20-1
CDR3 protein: CSASSGTGPRSGYF

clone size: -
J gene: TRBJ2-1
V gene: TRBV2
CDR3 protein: CASSAINLANNEQFF

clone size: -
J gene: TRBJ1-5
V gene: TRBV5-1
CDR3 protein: CASSITGLGGNQPQHF

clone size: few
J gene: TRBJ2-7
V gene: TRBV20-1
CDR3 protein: CSARDPGRGSYEQYF

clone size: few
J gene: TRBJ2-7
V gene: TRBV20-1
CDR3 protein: CSASRLADSYEQYF

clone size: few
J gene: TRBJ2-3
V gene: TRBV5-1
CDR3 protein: CASRKGLAGGADTQYF

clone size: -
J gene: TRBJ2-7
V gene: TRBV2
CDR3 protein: CASSIGPVHSYEQYF